This TCR beta chain was documented in a study of T cell responses to AZD1222 COVID-19 vaccine. Findings and limits, study-wide: Clonal diversity may have been underestimated, and the donors were mostly white British, with more females than males. AZD1222 recipients seropositive at baseline numbered only six.

Details on this clone: Its antigen is currently unknown.

In germline, CDR1 is MNHEY, CDR2 SVGEGT. Between the trimmed V and J ends, which lost 6 bases and 6 bases, there was a span of 18 bases. The CDR3 is 15 residues long. The data were produced by immunoSEQ multiplex PCR, yet TCRdb's version contains in-frame clones alone and is incomplete. This sample yields 95,000 to 150,000 clones, of which around 82% are seen a single time; less than 8% belongs to the top ten. The gene calls are TRBV6-2 or TRBV6-3 and TRBJ1-5, with TRBD1 as a possible D gene (5 bases). This specimen consisted of peripheral blood, obtained on day 0 of AZD1222 vaccination. The sequence was obtained from an adult in good health. In DNA form, the CDR3 reads TGTGCCAGCAGCCTCCCCGAGGGAGGGACTCAGCCCCAGCATTTT. This translates into CASSLPEGGTQPQHF.